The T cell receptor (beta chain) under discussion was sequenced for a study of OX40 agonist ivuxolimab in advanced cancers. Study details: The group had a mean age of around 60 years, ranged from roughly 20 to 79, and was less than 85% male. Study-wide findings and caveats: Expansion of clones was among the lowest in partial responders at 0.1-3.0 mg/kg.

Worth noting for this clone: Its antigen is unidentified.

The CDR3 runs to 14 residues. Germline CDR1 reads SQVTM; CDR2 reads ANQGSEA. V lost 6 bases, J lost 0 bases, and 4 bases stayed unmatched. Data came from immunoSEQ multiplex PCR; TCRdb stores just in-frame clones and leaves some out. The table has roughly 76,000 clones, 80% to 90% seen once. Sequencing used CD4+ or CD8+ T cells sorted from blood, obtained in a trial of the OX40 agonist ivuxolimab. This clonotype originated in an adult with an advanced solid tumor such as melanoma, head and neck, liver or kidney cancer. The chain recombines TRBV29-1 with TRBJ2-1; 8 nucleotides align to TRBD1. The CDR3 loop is CSVATGGSYNEQFF. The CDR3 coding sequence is TGCAGCGTAGCCACAGGGGGCTCCTACAATGAGCAGTTCTTC.